Below, one T cell receptor beta chain is given with its context. Its antigen remains unidentified. Germline assignment: CDR1 MNHEY and CDR2 SVGAGI. The CDR3 length is 13 residues. V lost 6 bases and J lost 4, with 12 bases in between. The data were taken from a study of cytomegalovirus exposure and HLA in healthy donors. Overall study results and limits: In an earlier analysis, most TCR beta V segments were productive about 87% or about 30% of the time.

Primers for the PCR totalled 60 Vbeta and 13 Jbeta. Clones were read by immunoSEQ multiplex PCR, and TCRdb kept only the in-frame ones, dropping some. The sample holds about 200,000 clones, around three quarters seen once. This receptor was taken from a woman in her 30s in good health and CMV-seropositive. Sequencing was performed on PBMCs. The chain links TRBV6-5 to TRBJ1-2, with unresolved D. In DNA form, the CDR3 reads TGTGCCAGCAGCCGCCTGAACTCCTATGGCTACACCTTC. This sequence encodes CASSRLNSYGYTF.